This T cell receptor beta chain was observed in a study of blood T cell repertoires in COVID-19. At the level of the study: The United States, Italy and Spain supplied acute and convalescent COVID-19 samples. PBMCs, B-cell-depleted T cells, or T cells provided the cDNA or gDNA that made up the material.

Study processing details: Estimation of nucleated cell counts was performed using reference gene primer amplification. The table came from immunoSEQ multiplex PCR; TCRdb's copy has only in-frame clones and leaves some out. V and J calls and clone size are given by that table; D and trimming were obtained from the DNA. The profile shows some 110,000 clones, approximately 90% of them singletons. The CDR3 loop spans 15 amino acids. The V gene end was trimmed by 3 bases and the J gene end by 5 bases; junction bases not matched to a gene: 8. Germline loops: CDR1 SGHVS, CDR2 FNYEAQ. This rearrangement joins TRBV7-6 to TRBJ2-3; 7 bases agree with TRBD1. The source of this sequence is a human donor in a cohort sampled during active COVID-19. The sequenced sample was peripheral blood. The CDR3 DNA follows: TGTGCCAGCAGCTTGCGGACAGGTGGGAAAGATACGCAGTATTTT. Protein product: CASSLRTGGKDTQYF.